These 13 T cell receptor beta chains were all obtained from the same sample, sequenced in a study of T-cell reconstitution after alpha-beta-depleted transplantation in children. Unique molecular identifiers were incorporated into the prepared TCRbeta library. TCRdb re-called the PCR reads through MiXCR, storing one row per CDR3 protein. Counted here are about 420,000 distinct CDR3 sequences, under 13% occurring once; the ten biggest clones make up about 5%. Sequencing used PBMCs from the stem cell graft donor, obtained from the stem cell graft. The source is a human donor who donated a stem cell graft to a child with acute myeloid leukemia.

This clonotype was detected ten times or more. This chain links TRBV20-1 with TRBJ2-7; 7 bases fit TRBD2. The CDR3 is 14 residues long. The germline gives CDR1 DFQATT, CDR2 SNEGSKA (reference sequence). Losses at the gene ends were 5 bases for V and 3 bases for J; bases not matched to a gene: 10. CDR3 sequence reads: CSALQGGGGYEQYF. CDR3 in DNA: TGCAGTGCTCTCCAGGGTGGCGGGGGCTACGAGCAGTACTTC.

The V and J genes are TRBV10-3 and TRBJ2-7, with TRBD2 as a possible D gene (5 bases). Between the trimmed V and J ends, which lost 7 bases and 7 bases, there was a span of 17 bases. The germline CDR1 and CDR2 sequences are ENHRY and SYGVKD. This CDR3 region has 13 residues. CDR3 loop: CAITASGFGEQYF. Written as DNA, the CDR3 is TGTGCCATCACCGCCTCGGGGTTTGGAGAGCAGTACTTC.

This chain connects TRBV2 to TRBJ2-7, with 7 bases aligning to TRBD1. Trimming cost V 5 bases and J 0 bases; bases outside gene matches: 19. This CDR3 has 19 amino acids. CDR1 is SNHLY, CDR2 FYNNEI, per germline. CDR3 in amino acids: CASSLPKTNRGPSSYEQYV. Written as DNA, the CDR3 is TGTGCCAGCAGTCTCCCCAAAACAAACAGGGGCCCTAGCTCCTACGAGCAGTACGTC.

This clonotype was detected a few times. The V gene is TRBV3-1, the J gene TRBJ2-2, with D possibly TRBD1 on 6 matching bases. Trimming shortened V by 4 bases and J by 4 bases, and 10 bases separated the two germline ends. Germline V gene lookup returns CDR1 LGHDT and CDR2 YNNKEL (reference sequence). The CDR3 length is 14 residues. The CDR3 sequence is CASSLLTGTGELFF. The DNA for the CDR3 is TGTGCCAGCAGCCTACTGACAGGCACCGGGGAGCTGTTTTTT.

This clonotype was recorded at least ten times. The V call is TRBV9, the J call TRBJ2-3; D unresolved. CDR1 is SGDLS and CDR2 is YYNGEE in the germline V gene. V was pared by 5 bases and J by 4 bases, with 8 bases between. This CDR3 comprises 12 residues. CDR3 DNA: TGTGCCAGCAGTTCCCAAGCAGATACGCAGTATTTT. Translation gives CASSSQADTQYF.

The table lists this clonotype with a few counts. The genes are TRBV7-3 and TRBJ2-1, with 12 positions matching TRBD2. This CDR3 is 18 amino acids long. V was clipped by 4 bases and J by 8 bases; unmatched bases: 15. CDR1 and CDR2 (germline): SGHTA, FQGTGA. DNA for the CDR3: TGTGCCAGCAGCTCGAGAGGGGGACTAGCGGGCAACCCCGATGAGCAGTTCTTC. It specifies CASSSRGGLAGNPDEQFF.

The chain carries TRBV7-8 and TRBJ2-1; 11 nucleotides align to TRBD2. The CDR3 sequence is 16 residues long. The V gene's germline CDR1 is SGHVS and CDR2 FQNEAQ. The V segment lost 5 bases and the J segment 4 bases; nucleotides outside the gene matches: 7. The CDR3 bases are TGTGCCAGCAGCGCCCCGGGACTAGCGGATTACAATGAGCAGTTCTTC. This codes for CASSAPGLADYNEQFF.

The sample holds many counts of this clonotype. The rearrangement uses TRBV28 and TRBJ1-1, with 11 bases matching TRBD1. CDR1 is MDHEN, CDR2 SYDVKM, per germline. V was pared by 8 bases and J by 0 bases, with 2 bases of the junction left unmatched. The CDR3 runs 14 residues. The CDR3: CASGQGALNTEAFF. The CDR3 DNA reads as TGTGCCAGCGGACAGGGGGCGTTGAACACTGAAGCTTTCTTT.

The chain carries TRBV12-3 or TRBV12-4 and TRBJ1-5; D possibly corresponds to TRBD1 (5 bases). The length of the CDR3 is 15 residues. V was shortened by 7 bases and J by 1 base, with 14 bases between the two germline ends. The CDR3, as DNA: TGTGCCAGCACCCGTCAGGGTGAAAGCAATCAGCCCCAGCATTTT. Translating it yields CASTRQGESNQPQHF.

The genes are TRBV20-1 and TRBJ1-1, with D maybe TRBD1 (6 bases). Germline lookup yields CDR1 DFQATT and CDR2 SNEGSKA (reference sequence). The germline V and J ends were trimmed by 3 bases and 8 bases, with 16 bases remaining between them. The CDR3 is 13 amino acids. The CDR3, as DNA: TGCAGTGCTAGTGTGCTCGGGGGCACCGAAGCTTTCTTT. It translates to CSASVLGGTEAFF.

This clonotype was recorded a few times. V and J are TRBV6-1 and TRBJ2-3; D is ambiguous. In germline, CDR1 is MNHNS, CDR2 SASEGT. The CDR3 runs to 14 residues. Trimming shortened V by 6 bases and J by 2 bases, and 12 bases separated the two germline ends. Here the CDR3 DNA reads TGTGCCAGCAGGAGCAGCTATTTCACAGATACGCAGTATTTT. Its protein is CASRSSYFTDTQYF.

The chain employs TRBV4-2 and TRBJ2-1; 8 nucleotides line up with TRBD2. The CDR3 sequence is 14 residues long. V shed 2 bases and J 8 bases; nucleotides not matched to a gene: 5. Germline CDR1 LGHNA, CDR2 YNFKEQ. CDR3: CASSQPPGGDEQFF. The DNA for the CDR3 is TGTGCCAGCAGCCAACCCCCGGGGGGGGATGAGCAGTTCTTC.

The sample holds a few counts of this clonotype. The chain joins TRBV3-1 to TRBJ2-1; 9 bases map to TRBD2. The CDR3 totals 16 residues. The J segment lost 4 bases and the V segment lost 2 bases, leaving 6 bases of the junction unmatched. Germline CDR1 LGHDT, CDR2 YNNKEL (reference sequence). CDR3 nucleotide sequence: TGTGCCAGCAGCCAACTTCGGCGGGGGGGTTACAATGAGCAGTTCTTC. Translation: CASSQLRRGGYNEQFF.